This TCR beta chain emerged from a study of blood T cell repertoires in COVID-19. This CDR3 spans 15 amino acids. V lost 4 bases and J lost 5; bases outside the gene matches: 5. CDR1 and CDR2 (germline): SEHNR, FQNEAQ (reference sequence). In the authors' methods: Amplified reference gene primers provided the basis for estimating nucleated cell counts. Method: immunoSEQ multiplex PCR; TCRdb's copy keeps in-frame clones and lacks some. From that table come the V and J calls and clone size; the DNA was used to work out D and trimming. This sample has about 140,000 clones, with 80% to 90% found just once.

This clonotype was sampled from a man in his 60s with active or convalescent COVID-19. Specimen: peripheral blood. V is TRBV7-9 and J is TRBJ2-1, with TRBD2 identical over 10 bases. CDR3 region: CASSSLAGEHNEQFF. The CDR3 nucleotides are TGTGCCAGCAGCTCCCTAGCGGGAGAGCACAATGAGCAGTTCTTC.